This TCR beta chain was sequenced for a study of blood T cells in healthy people across ages. Caucasian individuals from Russia who were healthy and aged about 6 to 90 acted as donors. This clonotype was detected only a few times. With a J-beta primer mix and a sample-barcoded 5' primer, a second PCR ran about 7 to 11 cycles. TCRdb ran MiXCR on the 5' RACE reads and lists one entry per CDR3 protein. The sample has 1,500,000 or so distinct CDR3 sequences, approximately 63% seen once. The CDR3 loop spans 12 amino acids. Germline CDR1 reads SQVTM; CDR2 reads ANQGSEA. Sequencing input: blood. This receptor was identified in a man younger than 35 in good health. The genes are TRBV29-1 and TRBJ2-2; perhaps TRBD1 as D (6 bases). The CDR3 region is CAGQPNTGELFF. The CDR3 DNA reads TGCGCCGGACAGCCGAACACCGGGGAGCTGTTTTTT.